This record covers a single T cell receptor beta chain. Participant age was about 18 to 95 years, and participants resided in about two dozen US areas. The data stem from a study of blood T cell repertoires in COVID-19. Overall study: Samples of COVID-19 (acute and convalescent) were obtained from the United States, Italy and Spain. The cDNA or gDNA used as material had been derived from T cells, B-cell-depleted T cells, or PBMCs.

The data were produced by immunoSEQ multiplex PCR, yet TCRdb's version contains in-frame clones alone and is incomplete. Of 200,000 to 250,000 clones in the sample, just over 85% were seen once. With 0 bases removed from V and 2 bases from J, the gap between germline ends came to 11 bases. The CDR3 runs to 16 residues. CDR1 and CDR2 from the germline V gene are KGHDR and SFDVKD. The clonotype comes from a woman aged 45-65 years with acute COVID-19. Sequences were obtained from PBMCs or T cells enriched from blood (not recorded which). V usage is TRBV24-1 and J usage is TRBJ2-3; D is possibly TRBD1 (6 bases). CDR3 residues: CATSDLGQGSTDTQYF. CDR3 sequence (DNA): TGTGCCACCAGTGATTTGGGTCAGGGGTCCACAGATACGCAGTATTTT.